This TCR beta chain derives from a study of blood T cell repertoires in COVID-19. Clones were read by immunoSEQ multiplex PCR, and TCRdb kept only the in-frame ones, dropping some. The table lists around 340,000 clones, around nine tenths of them singletons. Germline V gives CDR1 GTSNPN, CDR2 SVGIG (reference sequence). The CDR3 contains 16 residues. Trimming at V came to 1 base and at J to 7 bases, leaving 9 bases not matched to a gene. The source of this sequence is a woman aged 30 to 39 who had been exposed to COVID-19. The chain uses TRBV30 and TRBJ2-2; 10 bases are a match to TRBD2. The sequenced material came from PBMCs or T cells enriched from blood (not recorded which). This chain's CDR3 is CAWSATSGILGGELFF. CDR3 DNA sequence: TGTGCCTGGAGTGCTACTAGCGGGATCCTGGGCGGGGAGCTGTTTTTT.